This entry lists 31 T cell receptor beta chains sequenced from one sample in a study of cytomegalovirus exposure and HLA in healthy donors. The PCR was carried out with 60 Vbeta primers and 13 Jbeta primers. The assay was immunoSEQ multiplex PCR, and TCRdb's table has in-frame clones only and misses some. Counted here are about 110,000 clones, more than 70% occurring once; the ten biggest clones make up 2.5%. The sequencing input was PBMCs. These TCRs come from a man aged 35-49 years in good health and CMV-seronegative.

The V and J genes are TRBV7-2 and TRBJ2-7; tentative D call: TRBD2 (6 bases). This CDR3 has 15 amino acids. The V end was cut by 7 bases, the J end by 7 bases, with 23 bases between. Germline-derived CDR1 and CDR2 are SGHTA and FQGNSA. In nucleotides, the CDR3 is TGTGCCAGCAAGAAAGGGGTGGACGGGGGATGGGAGCAGTACTTC. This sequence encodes CASKKGVDGGWEQYF.

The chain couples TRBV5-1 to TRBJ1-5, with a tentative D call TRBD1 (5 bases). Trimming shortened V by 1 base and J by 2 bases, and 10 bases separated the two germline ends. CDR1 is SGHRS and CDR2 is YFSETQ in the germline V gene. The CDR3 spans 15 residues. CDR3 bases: TGCGCCAGCAGCTTGTGGGGGGATGGCAATCAGCCCCAGCATTTT. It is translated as CASSLWGDGNQPQHF.

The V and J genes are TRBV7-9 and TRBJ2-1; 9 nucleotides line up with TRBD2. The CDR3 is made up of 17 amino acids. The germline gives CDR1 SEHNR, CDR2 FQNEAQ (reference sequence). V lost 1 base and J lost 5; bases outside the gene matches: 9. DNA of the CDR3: TGTGCCAGCAGCTTAGGTTCGTTGGGACTAGCCAACAATGAGCAGTTCTTC. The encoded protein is CASSLGSLGLANNEQFF.

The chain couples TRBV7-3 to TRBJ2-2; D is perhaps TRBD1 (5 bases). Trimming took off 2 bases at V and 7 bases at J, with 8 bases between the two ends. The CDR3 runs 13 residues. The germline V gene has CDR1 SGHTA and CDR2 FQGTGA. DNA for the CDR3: TGTGCCAGCAGCTTAGGGGCCGGCGGGGAGCTGTTTTTT. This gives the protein CASSLGAGGELFF. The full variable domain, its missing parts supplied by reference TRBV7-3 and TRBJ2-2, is GAGVSQTPSNKVTEKGKYVELRCDPISGHTALYWYRQSLGQGPEFLIYFQGTGAADDSGLPNDRFFAVRPEGSVSTLKIQRTERGDSAVYLCASSLGAGGELFFGEGSRLTVL.

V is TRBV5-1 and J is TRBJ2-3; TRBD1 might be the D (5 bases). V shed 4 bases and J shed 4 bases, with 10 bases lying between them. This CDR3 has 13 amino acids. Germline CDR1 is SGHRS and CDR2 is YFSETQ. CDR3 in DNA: TGCGCCAGCAGCCCGACAGTCTCAGATACGCAGTATTTT. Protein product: CASSPTVSDTQYF.

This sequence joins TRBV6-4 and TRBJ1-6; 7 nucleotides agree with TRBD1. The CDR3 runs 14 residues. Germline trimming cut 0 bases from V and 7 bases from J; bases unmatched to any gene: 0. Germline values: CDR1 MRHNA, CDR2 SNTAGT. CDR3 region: CASSDSGGNSPLHF. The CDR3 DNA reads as TGTGCCAGCAGTGACTCAGGGGGCAATTCACCCCTCCACTTT.

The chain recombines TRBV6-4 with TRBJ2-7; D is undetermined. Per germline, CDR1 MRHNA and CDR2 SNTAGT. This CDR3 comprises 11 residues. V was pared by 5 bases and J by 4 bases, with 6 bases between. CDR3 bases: TGTGCCAGCAGTTCAGATTACGAGCAGTACTTC. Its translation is CASSSDYEQYF.

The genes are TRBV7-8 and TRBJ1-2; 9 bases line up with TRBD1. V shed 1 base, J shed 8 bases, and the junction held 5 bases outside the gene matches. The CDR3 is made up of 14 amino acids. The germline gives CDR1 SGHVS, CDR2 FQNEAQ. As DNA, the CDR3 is TGTGCCAGCAGCTTAGTGCGACAGGGGGGAGGCTACACCTTC. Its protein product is CASSLVRQGGGYTF.

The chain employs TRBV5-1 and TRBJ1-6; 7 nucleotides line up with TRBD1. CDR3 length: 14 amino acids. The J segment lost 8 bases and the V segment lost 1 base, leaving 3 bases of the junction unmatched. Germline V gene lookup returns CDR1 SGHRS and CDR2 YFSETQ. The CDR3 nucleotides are TGCGCCAGCAGCTTGAAGGGGGCGGATTCACCCCTCCACTTT. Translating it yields CASSLKGADSPLHF.

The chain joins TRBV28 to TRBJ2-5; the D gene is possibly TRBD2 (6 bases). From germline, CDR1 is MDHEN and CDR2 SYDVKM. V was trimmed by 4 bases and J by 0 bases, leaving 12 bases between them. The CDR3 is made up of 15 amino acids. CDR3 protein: CASSSAGGYQETQYF. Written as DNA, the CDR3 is TGTGCCAGCAGTTCGGCAGGAGGGTACCAAGAGACCCAGTACTTC. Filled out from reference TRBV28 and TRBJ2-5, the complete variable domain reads DVKVTQSSRYLVKRTGEKVFLECVQDMDHENMFWYRQDPGLGLRLIYFSYDVKMKEKGDIPEGYSVSREKKERFSLILESASTNQTSMYLCASSSAGGYQETQYFGPGTRLLVL.

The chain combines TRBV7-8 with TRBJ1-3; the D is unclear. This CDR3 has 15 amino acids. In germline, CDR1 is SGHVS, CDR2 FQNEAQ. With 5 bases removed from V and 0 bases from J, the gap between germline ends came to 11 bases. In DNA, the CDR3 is TGTGCCAGCAGCCCCACACCTAGCTCTGGAAACACCATATATTTT. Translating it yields CASSPTPSSGNTIYF.

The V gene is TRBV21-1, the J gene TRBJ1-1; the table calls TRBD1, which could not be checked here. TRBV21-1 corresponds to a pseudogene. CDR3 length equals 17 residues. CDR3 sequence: CASSQQRMTGVNTEAFF. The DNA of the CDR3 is TGTGCCAGCAGCCAACAACGAATGACAGGGGTGAACACTGAAGCTTTCTTT.

CDR3 in DNA: TGCGCCAGCAGTCCACTTGCGGGGACAGATACGCAGTATTTT. It specifies CASSPLAGTDTQYF. The chain couples TRBV10-1 to TRBJ2-3, with a weak D call TRBD2 (6 bases). Germline CDR1 reads WNHNN; CDR2 reads SYGVQD (reference sequence). The CDR3 runs 14 residues. Trimming cost V 5 bases and J 3 bases, with 12 bases left between them.

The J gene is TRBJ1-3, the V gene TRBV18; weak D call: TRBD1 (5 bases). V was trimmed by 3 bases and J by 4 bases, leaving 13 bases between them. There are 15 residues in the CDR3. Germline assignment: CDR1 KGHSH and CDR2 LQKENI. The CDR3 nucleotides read TGTGCCAGCTCACCGAATCAGGGCGAGGGAAACACCATATATTTT. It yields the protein CASSPNQGEGNTIYF.

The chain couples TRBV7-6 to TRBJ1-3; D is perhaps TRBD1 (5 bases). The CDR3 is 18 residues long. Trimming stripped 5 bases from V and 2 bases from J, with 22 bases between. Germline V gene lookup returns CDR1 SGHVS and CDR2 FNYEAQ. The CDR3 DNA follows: TGTGCCAGCAGCCTCGGCCGGAGCGGGGGGTACACTGGAAACACCATATATTTT. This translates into CASSLGRSGGYTGNTIYF.

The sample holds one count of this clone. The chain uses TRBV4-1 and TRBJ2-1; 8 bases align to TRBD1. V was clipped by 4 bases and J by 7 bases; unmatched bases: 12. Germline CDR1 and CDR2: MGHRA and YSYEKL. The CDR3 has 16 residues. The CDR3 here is CASSPRDRYGTNEQFF. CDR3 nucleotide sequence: TGCGCCAGCAGCCCCAGGGACAGGTACGGAACGAATGAGCAGTTCTTC.

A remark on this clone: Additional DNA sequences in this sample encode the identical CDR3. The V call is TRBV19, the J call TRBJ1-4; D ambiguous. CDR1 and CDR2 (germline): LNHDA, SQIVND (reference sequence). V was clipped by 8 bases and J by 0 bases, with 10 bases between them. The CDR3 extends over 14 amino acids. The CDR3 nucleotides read TGTGCCAGTTCCCCCGGGACAACTAATGAAAAACTGTTTTTT. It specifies CASSPGTTNEKLFF.

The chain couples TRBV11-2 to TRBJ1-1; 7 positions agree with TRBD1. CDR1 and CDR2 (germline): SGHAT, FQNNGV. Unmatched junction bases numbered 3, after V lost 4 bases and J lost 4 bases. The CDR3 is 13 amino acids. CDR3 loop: CASSSDRATEAFF. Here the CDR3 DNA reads TGTGCCAGCAGCTCAGACAGGGCCACTGAAGCTTTCTTT.

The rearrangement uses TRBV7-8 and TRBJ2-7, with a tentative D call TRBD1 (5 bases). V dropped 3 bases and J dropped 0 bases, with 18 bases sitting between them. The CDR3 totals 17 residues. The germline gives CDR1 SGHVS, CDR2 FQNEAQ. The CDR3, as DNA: TGTGCCAGCAGCTTTCCGCCGGGCAGGGTAGGCTCCTACGAGCAGTACTTC. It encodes CASSFPPGRVGSYEQYF.

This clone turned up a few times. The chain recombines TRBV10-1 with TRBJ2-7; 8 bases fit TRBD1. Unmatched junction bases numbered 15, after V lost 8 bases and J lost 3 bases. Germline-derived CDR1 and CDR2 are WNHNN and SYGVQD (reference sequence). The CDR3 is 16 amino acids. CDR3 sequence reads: CASRQGAYPGIYEQYF. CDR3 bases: TGCGCCAGCCGGCAGGGGGCCTATCCGGGAATCTACGAGCAGTACTTC.

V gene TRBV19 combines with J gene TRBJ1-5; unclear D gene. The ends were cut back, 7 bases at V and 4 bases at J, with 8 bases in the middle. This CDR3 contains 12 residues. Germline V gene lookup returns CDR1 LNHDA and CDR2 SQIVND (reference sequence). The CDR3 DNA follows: TGTGCCAGTAAGACGGGAAATCAGCCCCAGCATTTT. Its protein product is CASKTGNQPQHF. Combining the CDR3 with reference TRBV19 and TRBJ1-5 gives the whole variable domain DGGITQSPKYLFRKEGQNVTLSCEQNLNHDAMYWYRQDPGQGLRLIYYSQIVNDFQKGDIAEGYSVSREKKESFPLTVTSAQKNPTAFYLCASKTGNQPQHFGDGTRLSIL.

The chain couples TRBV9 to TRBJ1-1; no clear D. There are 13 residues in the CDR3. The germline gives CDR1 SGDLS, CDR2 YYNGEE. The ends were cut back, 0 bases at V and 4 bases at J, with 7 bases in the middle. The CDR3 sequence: CASSVGVVTEAFF. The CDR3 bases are TGTGCCAGCAGCGTAGGCGTGGTCACTGAAGCTTTCTTT.

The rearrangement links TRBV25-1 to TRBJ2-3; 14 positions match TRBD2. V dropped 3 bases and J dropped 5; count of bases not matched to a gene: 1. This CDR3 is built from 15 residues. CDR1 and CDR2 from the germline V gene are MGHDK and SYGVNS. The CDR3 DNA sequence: TGTGCCAGCAGTGACGGACTAGCGGGGGGAGATACGCAGTATTTT. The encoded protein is CASSDGLAGGDTQYF.

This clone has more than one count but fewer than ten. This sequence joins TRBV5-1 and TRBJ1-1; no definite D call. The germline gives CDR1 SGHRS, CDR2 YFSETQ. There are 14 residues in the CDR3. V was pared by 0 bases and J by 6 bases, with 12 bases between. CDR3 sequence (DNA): TGCGCCAGCAGCTTGGAGGAGGGCCGCGCTGAAGCTTTCTTT. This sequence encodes CASSLEEGRAEAFF.

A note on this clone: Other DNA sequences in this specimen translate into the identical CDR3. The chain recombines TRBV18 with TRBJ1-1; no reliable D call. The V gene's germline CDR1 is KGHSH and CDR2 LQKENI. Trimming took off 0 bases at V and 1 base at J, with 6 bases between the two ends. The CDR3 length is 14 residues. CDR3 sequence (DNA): TGTGCCAGCTCACCACCGAGTTCGAACACTGAAGCTTTCTTT. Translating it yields CASSPPSSNTEAFF.

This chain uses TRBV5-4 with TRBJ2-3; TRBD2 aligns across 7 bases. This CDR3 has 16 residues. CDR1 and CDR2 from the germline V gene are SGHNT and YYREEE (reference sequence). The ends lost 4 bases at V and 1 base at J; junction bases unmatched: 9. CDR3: CASSQERGPGTDTQYF. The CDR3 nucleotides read TGTGCCAGCAGCCAGGAGCGGGGTCCGGGCACAGATACGCAGTATTTT. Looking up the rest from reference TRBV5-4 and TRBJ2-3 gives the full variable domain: ETGVTQSPTHLIKTRGQQVTLRCSSQSGHNTVSWYQQALGQGPQFIFQYYREEENGRGNFPPRFSGLQFPNYSSELNVNALELDDSALYLCASSQERGPGTDTQYFGPGTRLTVL.

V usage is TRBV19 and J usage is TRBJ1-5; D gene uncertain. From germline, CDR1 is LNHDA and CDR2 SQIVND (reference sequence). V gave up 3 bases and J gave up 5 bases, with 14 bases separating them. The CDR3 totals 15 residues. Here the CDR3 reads CASSISGWRDQPQHF. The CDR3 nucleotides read TGTGCCAGTAGTATTTCGGGGTGGCGGGATCAGCCCCAGCATTTT.

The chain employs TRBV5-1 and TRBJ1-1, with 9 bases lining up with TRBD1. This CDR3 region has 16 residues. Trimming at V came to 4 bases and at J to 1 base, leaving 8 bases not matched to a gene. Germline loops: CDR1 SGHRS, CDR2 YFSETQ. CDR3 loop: CASSPGTGLSNTEAFF. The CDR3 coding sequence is TGCGCCAGCAGCCCCGGGACAGGGCTGTCGAACACTGAAGCTTTCTTT.

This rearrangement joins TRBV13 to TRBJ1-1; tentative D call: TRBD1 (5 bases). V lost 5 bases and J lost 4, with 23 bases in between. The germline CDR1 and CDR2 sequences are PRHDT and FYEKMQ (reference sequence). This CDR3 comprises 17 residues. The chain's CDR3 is CASSPLGRDYFGTEAFF. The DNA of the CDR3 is TGTGCCAGCAGCCCCCTAGGCAGGGACTACTTTGGCACTGAAGCTTTCTTT. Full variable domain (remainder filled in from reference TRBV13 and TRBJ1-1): AAGVIQSPRHLIKEKRETATLKCYPIPRHDTVYWYQQGPGQDPQFLISFYEKMQSDKGSIPDRFSAQQFSDYHSELNMSSLELGDSALYFCASSPLGRDYFGTEAFFGQGTRLTVV.

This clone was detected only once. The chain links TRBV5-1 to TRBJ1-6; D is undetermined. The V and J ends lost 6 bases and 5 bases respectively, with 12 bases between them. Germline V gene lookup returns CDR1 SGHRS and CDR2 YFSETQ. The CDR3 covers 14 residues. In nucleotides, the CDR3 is TGCGCCAGCAAGTGGAGGGCGGATAATTCACCCCTCCACTTT. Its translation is CASKWRADNSPLHF. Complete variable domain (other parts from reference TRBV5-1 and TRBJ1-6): KAGVTQTPRYLIKTRGQQVTLSCSPISGHRSVSWYQQTPGQGLQFLFEYFSETQRNKGNFPGRFSGRQFSNSRSEMNVSTLELGDSALYLCASKWRADNSPLHFGNGTRLTVT.

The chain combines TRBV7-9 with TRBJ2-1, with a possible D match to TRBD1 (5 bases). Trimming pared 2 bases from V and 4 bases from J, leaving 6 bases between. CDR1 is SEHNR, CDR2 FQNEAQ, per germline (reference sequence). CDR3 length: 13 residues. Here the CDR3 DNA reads TGTGCCAGCAGCTTAAGGGGTTACAATGAGCAGTTCTTC. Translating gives CASSLRGYNEQFF.